These 29 T cell receptor beta chains came from one sample sequenced in a study of beta chain features in type 1 diabetes (dated by TCRdb to the late 2010s). To prepare the library, the immunoSEQ multiplex PCR assay was applied. All of the isolated RNA was reverse transcribed with the High Capacity cDNA Reverse Transcription Kit, so expressed TCRB transcripts were sequenced. In its TCRdb copy, this immuneACCESS table keeps in-frame sequences only and misses some clones. Where compared with another copy, unresolved V genes explain less than half of these, and the others have no known cause. The sample yields about 400,000 clones; approximately 12% were counted once. About 0.018% of the sample is held by the ten biggest clonotypes. Sequencing input: naive CD4+ T cells from blood. The sample's cell subset or site label, in plain terms: true naive CD4+ T cells. Receptor source: a man between 18 and 29 years old in good health.

This clone was counted between two and nine times. The chain recombines TRBV5-1 with TRBJ1-3; D gene ambiguous. Trimming removed 0 bases from V and 0 bases from J, with 7 bases in between. Germline assignment: CDR1 SGHRS and CDR2 YFSETQ. This CDR3 is built from 15 residues. CDR3 region: CASSLDGNSGNTIYF. The CDR3 nucleotides read TGCGCCAGCAGCTTGGACGGTAACTCTGGAAACACCATATATTTT.

The CDR3 loop reads CAIRGQPSTDTQYF. The CDR3 DNA reads as TGTGCCATCAGAGGACAGCCAAGCACAGATACGCAGTATTTT. V and J are TRBV10-3 and TRBJ2-3; the D gene is possibly TRBD1 (6 bases). CDR1 ENHRY and CDR2 SYGVKD come from the germline V gene. V lost 6 bases to trimming and J lost 0 bases, with 10 bases between them. The CDR3 extends over 14 amino acids.

The V and J genes are TRBV28 and TRBJ2-2; D possibly corresponds to TRBD2 (6 bases). The V end lost 3 bases, the J end lost 4 bases, and 9 bases lay between the germline ends. The germline V gene encodes CDR1 MDHEN and CDR2 SYDVKM. The CDR3 has 14 residues. The CDR3, as DNA: TGTGCCAGCAGTTTGGGGACTCCCACCGGGGAGCTGTTTTTT. This gives the protein CASSLGTPTGELFF.

The chain carries TRBV28 and TRBJ2-6; D is possibly TRBD1 (5 bases). V dropped 8 bases and J dropped 0 bases, with 17 bases sitting between them. CDR3 size: 17 residues. Germline V gene data show CDR1 as MDHEN and CDR2 as SYDVKM. CDR3: CASGRQIVRSGANVLTF. The CDR3 DNA follows: TGTGCCAGCGGCAGACAGATAGTTCGCTCTGGGGCCAACGTCCTGACTTTC.

As regards this clone: An end of the junction does not agree with germline; a read error may underlie this. The rearrangement uses TRBV7-7 and TRBJ2-5; 10 bases agree with TRBD1. CDR1 and CDR2 (germline): SSHAT, FNYEAQ (reference sequence). CDR3 length: 15 residues. For the CDR3, the DNA is TGTGCTAGCAGCTCCACCGGGACAGGGGACGAGACCCAGTACTTC. Translation: CASSSTGTGDETQYF.

This clone was counted once. The V and J genes are TRBV14 and TRBJ2-1; 7 nucleotides line up with TRBD2. The trim removed 0 bases at V and 1 base at J, leaving 6 bases unmatched. Germline V gene sequence: CDR1 SGHDN, CDR2 FVKESK. CDR3 size: 17 residues. CDR3 residues: CASSQDPPSGSYNEQFF. The DNA of the CDR3 is TGTGCCAGCAGCCAAGACCCCCCTAGCGGTTCCTACAATGAGCAGTTCTTC.

This clone occurred a few times. J is TRBJ2-1 and V is TRBV7-2, with D possibly matching TRBD2 (6 bases). CDR1 is SGHTA, CDR2 FQGNSA, per germline. Trimming removed 7 bases at V and 2 bases at J, with 12 bases between. CDR3 length: 14 amino acids. CDR3 sequence (DNA): TGTGCCAGCACCATGACTAGAGCCTACAATGAGCAGTTCTTC. Translated: CASTMTRAYNEQFF.

This clone has just one count. This chain connects TRBV27 to TRBJ1-2; D perhaps matches TRBD1 (5 bases). The V end lost 5 bases, the J end lost 8 bases, and 18 bases lay between the germline ends. The CDR3 length is 14 residues. CDR1 is MNHEY and CDR2 is SMNVEV in the germline V gene (reference sequence). The CDR3 nucleotides read TGTGCCAGCAGTCAGCTCGGGGGGAAGGAAGGCTACACCTTC. Translation: CASSQLGGKEGYTF.

This clone was observed a few times. The chain recombines TRBV19 with TRBJ2-5; 10 nucleotides align to TRBD2. Germline values: CDR1 LNHDA, CDR2 SQIVND (reference sequence). V lost 4 bases to trimming and J lost 1 base; unmatched junction nucleotides: 3. The CDR3 is 15 amino acids. CDR3 sequence: CASSRAGGSQETQYF. DNA of the CDR3: TGTGCCAGTAGTAGAGCGGGGGGGTCCCAAGAGACCCAGTACTTC.

The sample holds a few counts of this clone. The chain carries TRBV5-1 and TRBJ1-2, with a tentative D call TRBD1 (5 bases). With 3 bases removed from V and 2 bases from J, the gap between germline ends came to 8 bases. This CDR3 has 13 amino acids. Per germline, CDR1 SGHRS and CDR2 YFSETQ. The CDR3 DNA sequence: TGCGCCAGCAGCTCCCGACAGAACTATGGCTACACCTTC. Protein product: CASSSRQNYGYTF.

With regard to this clone: This sample also contains other DNA sequences that code for the same CDR3. This rearrangement joins TRBV5-1 to TRBJ2-1; D perhaps matches TRBD2 (7 bases). This CDR3 is 16 amino acids long. V was cut by 0 bases and J by 0 bases, with 10 bases left in between. Germline V lookup: CDR1 SGHRS, CDR2 YFSETQ. The DNA for the CDR3 is TGCGCCAGCAGCTTGGAGGGGGGGAGCTCCTACAATGAGCAGTTCTTC. Translation gives CASSLEGGSSYNEQFF.

This clone was counted between two and nine times. The V gene is TRBV27, the J gene TRBJ2-7, with 11 bases that match TRBD1. V lost 0 bases and J lost 6; bases outside the gene matches: 1. The CDR3 is 14 residues long. In germline, CDR1 is MNHEY, CDR2 SMNVEV (reference sequence). The CDR3 spells CASSLSGTGGEQYF. Written as DNA, the CDR3 is TGTGCCAGCAGTTTATCCGGGACAGGGGGCGAGCAGTACTTC.

V usage is TRBV6-6 and J usage is TRBJ2-1; 9 nucleotides match TRBD1. From germline, CDR1 is MNHNY and CDR2 SVGAGI (reference sequence). This CDR3 region has 14 residues. Trimming removed 6 bases from V and 7 bases from J; junction bases left unmatched: 7. The CDR3 protein is CASSGTGRRNEQFF. In DNA form, the CDR3 reads TGTGCCAGCAGCGGGACAGGGAGGAGAAATGAGCAGTTCTTC.

This clone was counted only a few times. This chain connects TRBV7-2 to TRBJ1-3; 12 nucleotides agree with TRBD1. V was pared by 5 bases and J by 4 bases, with 6 bases of the junction left unmatched. Per the germline V gene, CDR1 is SGHTA and CDR2 is FQGNSA. The CDR3 is 16 amino acids. CDR3 residues: CASSAGQGALGNTIYF. The CDR3 DNA reads TGTGCCAGCAGCGCGGGACAGGGGGCGCTCGGAAACACCATATATTTT.

This clone has only a few counts. The rearrangement uses TRBV11-2 and TRBJ2-7; TRBD2 agrees at 7 bases. The CDR3 runs to 16 residues. The junction had 11 bases not matched to a gene; V was cut back by 5 bases and J by 1 base. Germline V gives CDR1 SGHAT, CDR2 FQNNGV. The CDR3 is CASSPPGAGVSYEQYF. CDR3 coding DNA: TGTGCCAGCAGCCCCCCTGGGGCGGGGGTTTCCTACGAGCAGTACTTC.

This clone has a handful of counts. The genes are TRBV9 and TRBJ2-1, with 8 bases matching TRBD1. Trimming cost V 2 bases and J 3 bases; bases outside gene matches: 7. The CDR3 covers 16 residues. The V gene's germline CDR1 is SGDLS and CDR2 YYNGEE. CDR3 sequence: CASSVLSGQDYNEQFF. For the CDR3, the DNA is TGTGCCAGCAGCGTTTTATCGGGACAGGACTACAATGAGCAGTTCTTC. The full variable domain, completed using reference TRBV9 and TRBJ2-1, is DSGVTQTPKHLITATGQRVTLRCSPRSGDLSVYWYQQSLDQGLQFLIQYYNGEERAKGNILERFSAQQFPDLHSELNLSSLELGDSALYFCASSVLSGQDYNEQFFGPGTRLTVL.

The genes are TRBV19 and TRBJ2-1, with TRBD2 matching over 8 bases. CDR1 is LNHDA, CDR2 SQIVND, per germline (reference sequence). The V gene end was trimmed by 7 bases and the J gene end by 8 bases; junction bases not matched to a gene: 10. The CDR3 contains 14 residues. The DNA for the CDR3 is TGTGCCAGTACCACCGGGACTAGAAGAGATGAGCAGTTCTTC. It is translated as CASTTGTRRDEQFF.

The chain uses TRBV9 and TRBJ2-7, with TRBD1 matching 10 bases. This CDR3 is 15 amino acids long. V shed 4 bases, J shed 11 bases, and the junction held 15 bases outside the gene matches. The germline V gene encodes CDR1 SGDLS and CDR2 YYNGEE. The CDR3 is CASSLTGGGQGIKYF. The CDR3 DNA is TGTGCCAGCAGCTTAACAGGGGGGGGACAGGGGATAAAGTACTTC.

This clone was counted a few times. This rearrangement joins TRBV11-2 to TRBJ2-5; 14 bases are a match to TRBD2. Germline CDR1 is SGHAT and CDR2 is FQNNGV. The CDR3 has 17 amino acids. The trim removed 6 bases at V and 1 base at J, leaving 7 bases unmatched. CDR3 in amino acids: CASRYGTSGRAQETQYF. The CDR3 DNA reads TGTGCCAGCAGGTACGGGACTAGCGGGAGAGCCCAAGAGACCCAGTACTTC.

This clone was detected only a few times. The V call is TRBV7-9, the J call TRBJ2-3, with D possibly TRBD2 on 6 matching bases. Between the trimmed V and J ends, which lost 2 bases and 1 base, there was a span of 10 bases. Per germline, CDR1 SEHNR and CDR2 FQNEAQ (reference sequence). CDR3 length: 15 residues. This CDR3 reads CASSLSASGTDTQYF. CDR3 bases: TGTGCCAGCAGCTTATCCGCTAGCGGCACAGATACGCAGTATTTT.

This clone occurred a few times. The V call is TRBV6-5, the J call TRBJ2-3; the D is unclear. Germline V CDR1 and CDR2: MNHEY, SVGAGI. V gave up 3 bases and J gave up 7 bases, with 11 bases separating them. The CDR3 covers 13 residues. The CDR3 protein is CASSYIRSNTQYF. Written as DNA, the CDR3 is TGTGCCAGCAGTTATATCCGGAGTAATACGCAGTATTTT.

This chain joins TRBV23-1 and TRBJ2-7, with 8 bases that match TRBD2. TRBV23-1 is annotated as an ORF whose role is uncertain. The J segment lost 2 bases and the V segment lost 3 bases, leaving 9 bases of the junction unmatched. The CDR3 totals 16 residues. CDR3 in amino acids: CASSHRGGGRTYEQYF. The CDR3 coding sequence is TGCGCCAGCAGTCATCGGGGTGGCGGGAGGACCTACGAGCAGTACTTC.

This clone was recorded a few times. The chain uses TRBV18 and TRBJ2-5; D is possibly TRBD1 (5 bases). Trimming shortened V by 1 base and J by 1 base, and 7 bases separated the two germline ends. The CDR3 is made up of 14 amino acids. Looked up from germline, CDR1 is KGHSH and CDR2 is LQKENI. DNA of the CDR3: TGTGCCAGCTCACCACGGACAACCCAAGAGACCCAGTACTTC. Translation: CASSPRTTQETQYF.

As for this clone: At one end the junction does not follow the germline gene, possibly because of a read error. This chain connects TRBV2 to TRBJ2-5; a weak D match, TRBD1 (6 bases). TRBJ2-7 matches the DNA end more closely, so the J call is doubtful. There are 13 residues in the CDR3. CDR1 SNHLY and CDR2 FYNNEI come from the germline V gene. CDR3 sequence: CASTAGESSEQYF. CDR3 nucleotides: TGTGCCAGCACCGCAGGGGAATCCTCCGAGCAGTACTTC.

The chain couples TRBV30 to TRBJ1-6, with D maybe TRBD1 (5 bases). Germline CDR1 is GTSNPN and CDR2 is SVGIG (reference sequence). This CDR3 spans 16 amino acids. Between the trimmed V and J ends, which lost 3 bases and 0 bases, there was a span of 12 bases. Written as DNA, the CDR3 is TGTGCCTGGAGCGGGGACTCGAGCTCCTATAATTCACCCCTCCACTTT. It translates to CAWSGDSSSYNSPLHF.

This clone was seen only a few times. This rearrangement joins TRBV30 to TRBJ1-1; D possibly corresponds to TRBD1 (6 bases). Germline V lookup: CDR1 GTSNPN, CDR2 SVGIG (reference sequence). The CDR3 extends over 16 amino acids. Between the trimmed V and J ends, which lost 0 bases and 1 base, there was a span of 15 bases. Written as DNA, the CDR3 is TGTGCCTGGAGTGTAGGTCAGGGGATGTGGAACACTGAAGCTTTCTTT. Encoded protein: CAWSVGQGMWNTEAFF.

This clone was seen more than once but under ten times. The chain is built from TRBV6-5 and TRBJ2-7, with D possibly matching TRBD1 (5 bases). The CDR3 totals 13 residues. CDR1 is MNHEY, CDR2 SVGAGI, per germline. Trimming removed 0 bases at V and 5 bases at J, with 8 bases between. CDR3 sequence: CASSYSSGNEQYF. In DNA form, the CDR3 reads TGTGCCAGCAGTTACTCCTCAGGGAACGAGCAGTACTTC.

In this sample, this clone turned up a few times. The rearrangement links TRBV7-7 to TRBJ2-3; TRBD2 aligns across 10 bases. Germline CDR1 is SSHAT and CDR2 is FNYEAQ (reference sequence). The CDR3 runs 16 residues. V was clipped by 5 bases and J by 2 bases; unmatched bases: 7. The CDR3 loop reads CASSPRSGGNTDTQYF. In DNA, the CDR3 is TGTGCCAGCAGCCCACGTAGCGGGGGGAACACAGATACGCAGTATTTT.

The sample holds a few counts of this clone. The J gene is TRBJ2-1, the V gene TRBV6-5; TRBD2 matches 10 bases. After removal of 1 base from V and 6 bases from J, the junction contained 3 bases not matched to a gene. There are 15 residues in the CDR3. Looked up from germline, CDR1 is MNHEY and CDR2 is SVGAGI. The CDR3, as DNA: TGTGCCAGCAGTTACTTAGCGGGAGGAGTCAATGAGCAGTTCTTC. Protein sequence: CASSYLAGGVNEQFF.